These T cell receptor beta chains were read from a single sample in a study of PD-1 blockade in mismatch repair-deficient tumors. Using immunoSEQ multiplex PCR, the repertoire was profiled, and TCRdb retains in-frame clones only, with some absent. The data show about 84,000 clones, more than 65% seen once. The source material was peripheral blood, sampled 12 weeks after starting pembrolizumab. Receptor source: an adult with mismatch repair-deficient cancer. Each CDR3 is given with its conserved first and last residue. The D gene is left open where the match is weak. Some rows have no size entry. The others give once, few or many, or a class for an expanded clone.

>TRBJ1-5|.|.|TRBV28|14
CASSLEADYQPQHF
TGTGCCAGCAGTTTAGAAGCTGACTATCAGCCCCAGCATTTT
>TRBJ2-2|.|.|TRBV30|16
CAWSVQRQLGTGELFF
TGTGCCTGGAGTGTACAACGGCAGTTGGGCACCGGGGAGCTGTTTTTT
>TRBJ2-1|.|TRBD2|TRBV19|16
CASSSPPGGSYNEQFF
TGTGCCAGTAGCTCCCCACCGGGAGGGAGCTACAATGAGCAGTTCTTC
>TRBJ1-1|.|.|TRBV21-1|14
CASSNETVNTEAFF
TGTGCCAGCAGCAACGAGACAGTAAACACTGAAGCTTTCTTT
>TRBJ2-1|.|TRBD1|TRBV13|16
CASSLADRGLVVEQFF
TGTGCCAGCAGCTTAGCGGACAGGGGTTTGGTTGTTGAGCAGTTCTTC
>TRBJ2-3|.|.|TRBV7-9|15
CASSTPRDNTDTQYF
TGTGCCAGCAGCACCCCCAGGGACAACACAGATACGCAGTATTTT
>TRBJ2-6|.|.|TRBV10-3|18
CAISDPTNRALGANVLTF
TGTGCCATCAGTGACCCGACCAACAGGGCTCTTGGGGCCAACGTCCTGACTTTC
>TRBJ2-7|.|.|TRBV5-4|15
CASTRGARSSYEQYF
TGTGCCAGCACCCGGGGGGCCCGGAGCTCCTACGAGCAGTACTTC
>TRBJ2-5|.|TRBD2|TRBV5-6|16
CASSSTGLATAETQYF
TGTGCCAGCAGCTCGACGGGACTAGCGACCGCAGAGACCCAGTACTTC
>TRBJ2-2|.|TRBD1|TRBV11-3|16
CASSLKARGHGGELFF
TGTGCCAGCAGCTTAAAGGCCAGGGGGCACGGTGGGGAGCTGTTTTTT
>TRBJ1-4|.|.|TRBV4-3|15
CASSQEGATNEKLFF
TGCGCCAGCAGCCAAGAAGGGGCAACTAATGAAAAACTGTTTTTT
>TRBJ2-7|.|TRBD1|TRBV27|16
CASSLLSGQGIGEQYF
TGTGCCAGCAGTTTATTGTCGGGACAGGGGATAGGCGAGCAGTACTTC
>TRBJ2-7|.|TRBD2|TRBV29-1|15
CSVGGGLAENYEQYF
TGCAGCGTTGGGGGGGGACTAGCGGAAAACTACGAGCAGTACTTC
>TRBJ1-1|.|.|TRBV6-1|12
CASWTQNTEAFF
TGTGCCAGCTGGACCCAGAACACTGAAGCTTTCTTT
>TRBJ2-7|few|TRBD1|TRBV19|14
CASSRDRGSYEQYF
TGTGCCAGTAGCCGGGACAGAGGCTCCTACGAGCAGTACTTC
>TRBJ1-1|.|TRBD1|TRBV29-1|13
CSVPDRGMTEAFF
TGCAGCGTCCCCGACAGGGGGATGACTGAAGCTTTCTTT
>TRBJ2-7|.|.|TRBV27|15
CASSLVAAGTYEQYF
TGTGCCAGCAGTTTAGTTGCGGCAGGAACCTACGAGCAGTACTTC
>TRBJ2-4|.|.|TRBV7-9|15
CASSLAKLAKNIQYF
TGTGCCAGCAGCTTAGCAAAGCTAGCCAAAAACATTCAGTACTTC
>TRBJ2-3|.|.|TRBV15|12
CATSRPHAAQYF
TGTGCCACCAGCAGACCGCATGCTGCGCAGTATTTT
>TRBJ2-7|.|.|TRBV12-1|16
CASRPWPSGRAYEQYF
TGTGCCAGCAGACCTTGGCCTAGCGGGAGGGCCTACGAGCAGTACTTC
>TRBJ2-7|.|.|TRBV6-5|14
CASSENSLPLEQYF
TGTGCCAGCAGTGAAAATTCCCTGCCCCTTGAGCAGTACTTC
>TRBJ1-1|once|.|TRBV4-1|13
CASSQHGREEAFF
TGCGCCAGCAGCCAACATGGCAGGGAGGAAGCTTTCTTT
>TRBJ2-2|.|.|TRBV21-1|13
CASRKRGTGELFF
TGTGCCAGCAGAAAGCGCGGGACCGGGGAGCTGTTTTTT
>TRBJ1-2|.|.|TRBV5-6|13
CASSPSGDYGYTF
TGTGCCAGCAGCCCCTCCGGGGACTATGGCTACACCTTC
>TRBJ2-2|.|TRBD1|TRBV10-1|15
CASTKDRGDTGELFF
TGCGCCAGCACCAAGGACAGGGGGGACACCGGGGAGCTGTTTTTT
>TRBJ2-5|.|.|TRBV2|14
CASSGEGSSETQYF
TGTGCCAGCAGTGGAGAGGGTTCCTCGGAGACCCAGTACTTC
>TRBJ1-2|.|.|TRBV4-3|14
CASSQEKGIRGYTF
TGCGCCAGCAGCCAAGAGAAGGGAATTCGTGGCTACACCTTC
>TRBJ2-5|.|.|TRBV27|12
CASSSATEAQYF
TGTGCCAGCAGTTCAGCGACCGAGGCCCAGTACTTC
>TRBJ2-1|.|TRBD2|TRBV6-1|19
CASSEVTSGAQSSYNEQFF
TGTGCCAGCAGTGAAGTTACTAGCGGGGCCCAAAGCTCCTACAATGAGCAGTTCTTC
>TRBJ2-7|.|TRBD1|TRBV9|15
CASSAGTGASYEQYF
TGTGCCAGCAGCGCAGGGACAGGGGCCTCCTACGAGCAGTACTTC
>TRBJ2-7|.|TRBD1|TRBV18|16
CASSPEGTGVTYEQYF
TGTGCCAGCTCACCGGAGGGGACAGGCGTTACCTACGAGCAGTACTTC
>TRBJ1-4|.|.|TRBV6-1|14
CASSDRDLNEKLFF
TGTGCCAGCAGTGACAGGGACCTTAATGAAAAACTGTTTTTT
>TRBJ2-7|.|TRBD2|TRBV10-3|14
CAISERLAGGEQYF
TGTGCCATCAGTGAACGGCTAGCGGGAGGCGAGCAGTACTTC
>TRBJ1-1|once|.|TRBV11-3|12
CASSLDREKAFF
TGTGCCAGCAGCTTAGATCGCGAAAAAGCTTTCTTT
>TRBJ2-3|.|TRBD1|TRBV6-1|13
CASRYRGSDTQYF
TGTGCCAGCAGATACAGGGGGTCAGATACGCAGTATTTT
>TRBJ2-1|.|TRBD2|TRBV11-3|14
CASRRLARDNEQFF
TGTGCCAGCAGACGACTAGCGCGGGACAATGAGCAGTTCTTC
>TRBJ2-7|.|.|TRBV6-5|15
CASSYSTGLSYEQYF
TGTGCCAGCAGTTACTCGACAGGACTTTCCTACGAGCAGTACTTC
>TRBJ1-2|few|.|TRBV19|11
CASSKGIGYTF
TGTGCCAGTAGTAAAGGGATTGGCTACACCTTC
>TRBJ1-1|.|.|TRBV20-1|11
CSTQLNTEAFF
TGCAGTACCCAGTTGAACACTGAAGCTTTCTTT
>TRBJ2-3|.|.|TRBV9|16
CASSPRGGGNTDTQYF
TGTGCCAGCAGCCCAAGGGGTGGGGGAAACACAGATACGCAGTATTTT